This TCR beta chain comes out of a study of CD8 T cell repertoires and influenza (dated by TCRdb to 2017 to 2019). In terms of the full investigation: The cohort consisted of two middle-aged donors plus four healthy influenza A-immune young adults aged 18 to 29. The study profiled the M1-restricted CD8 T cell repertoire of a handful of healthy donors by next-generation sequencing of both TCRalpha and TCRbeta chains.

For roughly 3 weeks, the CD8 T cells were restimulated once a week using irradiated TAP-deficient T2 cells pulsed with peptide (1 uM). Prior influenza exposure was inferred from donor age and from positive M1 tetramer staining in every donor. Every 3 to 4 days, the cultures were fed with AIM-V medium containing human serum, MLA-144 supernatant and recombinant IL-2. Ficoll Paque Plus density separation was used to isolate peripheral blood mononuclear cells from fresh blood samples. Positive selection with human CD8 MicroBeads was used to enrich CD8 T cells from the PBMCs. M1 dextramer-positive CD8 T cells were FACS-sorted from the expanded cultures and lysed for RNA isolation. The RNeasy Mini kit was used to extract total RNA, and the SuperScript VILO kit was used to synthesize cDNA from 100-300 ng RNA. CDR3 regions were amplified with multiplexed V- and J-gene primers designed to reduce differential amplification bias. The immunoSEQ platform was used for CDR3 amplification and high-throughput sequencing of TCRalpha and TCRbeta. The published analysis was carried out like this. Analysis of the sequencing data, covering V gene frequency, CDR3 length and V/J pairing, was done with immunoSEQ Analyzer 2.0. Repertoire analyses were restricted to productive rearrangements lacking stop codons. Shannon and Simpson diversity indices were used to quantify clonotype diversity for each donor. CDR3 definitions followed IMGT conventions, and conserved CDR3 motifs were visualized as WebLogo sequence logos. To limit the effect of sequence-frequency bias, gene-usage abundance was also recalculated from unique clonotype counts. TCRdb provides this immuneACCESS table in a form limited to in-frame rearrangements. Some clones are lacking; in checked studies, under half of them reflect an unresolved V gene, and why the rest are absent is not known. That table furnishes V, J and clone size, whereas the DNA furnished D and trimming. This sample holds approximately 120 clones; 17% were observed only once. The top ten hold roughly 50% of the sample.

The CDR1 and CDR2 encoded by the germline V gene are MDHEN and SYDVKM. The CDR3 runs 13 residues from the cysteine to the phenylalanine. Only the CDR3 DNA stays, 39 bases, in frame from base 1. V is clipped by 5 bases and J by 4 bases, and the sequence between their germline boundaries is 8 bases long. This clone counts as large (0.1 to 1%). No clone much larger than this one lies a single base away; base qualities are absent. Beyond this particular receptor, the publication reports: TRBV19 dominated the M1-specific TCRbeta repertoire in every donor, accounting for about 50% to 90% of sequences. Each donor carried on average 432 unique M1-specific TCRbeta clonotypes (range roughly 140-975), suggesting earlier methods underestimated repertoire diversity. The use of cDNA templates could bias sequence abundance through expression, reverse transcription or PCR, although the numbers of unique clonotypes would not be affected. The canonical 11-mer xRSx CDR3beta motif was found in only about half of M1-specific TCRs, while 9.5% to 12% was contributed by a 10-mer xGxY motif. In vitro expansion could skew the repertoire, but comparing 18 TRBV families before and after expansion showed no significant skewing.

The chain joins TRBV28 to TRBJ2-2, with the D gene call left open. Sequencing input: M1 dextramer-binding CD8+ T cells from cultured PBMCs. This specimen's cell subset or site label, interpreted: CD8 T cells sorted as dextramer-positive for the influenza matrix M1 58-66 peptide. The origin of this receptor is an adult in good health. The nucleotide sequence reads TGTGCCAGCAGTCCCAGAGGCACCGGGGAGCTGTTTTTT. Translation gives CASSPRGTGELFF. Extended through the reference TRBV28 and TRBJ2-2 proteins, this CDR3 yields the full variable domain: DVKVTQSSRYLVKRTGEKVFLECVQDMDHENMFWYRQDPGLGLRLIYFSYDVKMKEKGDIPEGYSVSREKKERFSLILESASTNQTSMYLCASSPRGTGELFFGEGSRLTVL.